This is a list of T cell receptor beta chains from one sample in a study of CD8 T cells in ankylosing spondylitis. TCRdb reprocessed the 5' RACE reads via MiXCR and lists one record per CDR3 protein. This sample carries some 840,000 distinct CDR3 sequences, about 11% of them seen once, and the ten largest clones take around 0.51%. The sequenced material came from blood, either unsorted or a sorted T cell fraction (not recorded which). These receptor sequences come from a male donor with ankylosing spondylitis. The CDR3 runs from the conserved cysteine through the conserved F or W. The D gene is left open where the match is weak. Rows may omit the clone size; those that give it use once, few, many or a size class.

D | J | size | V | DNA | CDR3
. | TRBJ1-4 | few | TRBV6-1 | TGTGCCAGCGGACGGCATAATGAAAAACTGTTTTTT | CASGRHNEKLFF
TRBD2 | TRBJ2-1 | many | TRBV20-1 | TGCAGTGCACAAGAAGCGGGATCCTTCTACAATGAGCAGTTCTTC | CSAQEAGSFYNEQFF
. | TRBJ2-7 | . | TRBV19 | TGTGCCAGTAGTATAAATTTATACTCCTACGAGCAGTACTTC | CASSINLYSYEQYF
TRBD1 | TRBJ1-3 | many | TRBV7-2 | TGTGCCAGCAGCTCGGGACAGGGGTTTGGAAACACCATATATTTT | CASSSGQGFGNTIYF
TRBD1 | TRBJ2-7 | few | TRBV5-1 | TGCGCCAGCAGCTCACAGGGGGCCTCCTACGAGCAGTACTTC | CASSSQGASYEQYF
. | TRBJ2-7 | few | TRBV7-2 | TGTGCCAGCAGCCGGACTCGAACCCTCTCCTACGAGCAGTACTTC | CASSRTRTLSYEQYF
. | TRBJ1-6 | many | TRBV20-1 | TGCAGTGCTAGTGGTGGGGCAGGCCTTGACAATTCACCCCTCCACTTT | CSASGGAGLDNSPLHF
TRBD1 | TRBJ1-2 | few | TRBV7-9 | TGTGCCAGCAGTTTAGACAGGGAGGGCTACACCTTC | CASSLDREGYTF
. | TRBJ1-1 | . | TRBV6-2/TRBV6-3 | TGTGCCAGCACAGGGGTGGGCACTGAAGCTTTCTTT | CASTGVGTEAFF
. | TRBJ2-2 | . | TRBV6-2/TRBV6-3 | TGTGCCAGCAGTTCCTATAGGGGCCAGGACACCGGGGAGCTGTTTTTT | CASSSYRGQDTGELFF
. | TRBJ2-5 | few | TRBV4-3 | TGCGCCAGCAGCCAAGAGTACTCCCAAGCGGAGACCCAGTACTTC | CASSQEYSQAETQYF
TRBD2 | TRBJ2-1 | many | TRBV5-1 | TGCGCCAGCAGCCGAGGTGGCGGGGGGGCTGAGCAGTTCTTC | CASSRGGGGAEQFF
. | TRBJ1-5 | . | TRBV12-3/TRBV12-4 | TGTGCCAGCAGGATCGAACAGGGAAGCTATCAGCCCCAGCATTTT | CASRIEQGSYQPQHF
TRBD1 | TRBJ1-1 | . | TRBV5-1 | TGCGCCAGCAGCAAAATAGGACAGGGCATGAACACTGAAGCTTTCTTT | CASSKIGQGMNTEAFF
. | TRBJ1-1 | few | TRBV15 | TGTGCCACCAGCAAAGGAATGAACACTGAAGCTTTCTTT | CATSKGMNTEAFF
. | TRBJ2-7 | . | TRBV19 | TGTGCCAGTAGTATGGTTGCGGGCAACTCCTACGAGCAGTACTTC | CASSMVAGNSYEQYF
TRBD2 | TRBJ2-7 | many | TRBV10-1 | TGCGCCAGCAGTGAAGGACTAGCGGGAGCCTCTAACTACGAGCAGTACTTC | CASSEGLAGASNYEQYF
TRBD2 | TRBJ2-7 | few | TRBV5-1 | TGCGCCAGCAGCTTGGAGGCGGGGGTTCACGCCGAGCAGTACTTC | CASSLEAGVHAEQYF
. | TRBJ2-1 | . | TRBV5-1 | TGCGCCAGCAGCGAACAGAGCTATGAGCAGTTCTTC | CASSEQSYEQFF
. | TRBJ2-3 | few | TRBV29-1 | TGCAGCGTCCCCCACCCCCAGACAGATACGCAGTATTTT | CSVPHPQTDTQYF
. | TRBJ1-3 | . | TRBV5-1 | TGCGCCAGCAGCTTGAGTTATTCCCACTCGAGCTCTGGAAACACCATATATTTT | CASSLSYSHSSSGNTIYF
. | TRBJ1-6 | . | TRBV2 | TGTGCCAGCAGAGTTGGAGAGGGTATTGGTTCACCCCTCCACTTT | CASRVGEGIGSPLHF
. | TRBJ2-7 | . | TRBV20-1 | TGCAGTGCTAGAGATCGCAGGCGAGGGTCCTACGAGCAGTACTTC | CSARDRRRGSYEQYF
. | TRBJ2-5 | few | TRBV12-3/TRBV12-4 | TGTGCCAGCAGTTCGGACATGAGAGAGACCCAGTACTTC | CASSSDMRETQYF
TRBD1 | TRBJ1-4 | few | TRBV4-2 | TGTGCCAGCAGCCAAGATCCGGGACAGGCTAGAAGTGAAAAACTGTTTTTT | CASSQDPGQARSEKLFF
TRBD2 | TRBJ2-1 | many | TRBV9 | TGTGCCAGCAGCGTACCCAGCGGGGGGTCCGGTGAGCAGTTCTTC | CASSVPSGGSGEQFF
TRBD1 | TRBJ2-6 | few | TRBV2 | TGTGCCGGACAGGGAGCTCTGGCTGGGGCCAACGTCCTGACTTTC | CAGQGALAGANVLTF
. | TRBJ1-2 | few | TRBV29-1 | TGCAGCGTTGAAAGATCCTTGAGTCACTACACCTTC | CSVERSLSHYTF
. | TRBJ1-6 | . | TRBV20-1 | TGCAGTGCGGGAGAATCACCCCTCCACTTT | CSAGESPLHF
. | TRBJ2-3 | . | TRBV7-6 | TGTGCCAGCAGCACGTCTAGGGGGACGCAGTATTTT | CASSTSRGTQYF
. | TRBJ2-7 | few | TRBV6-2/TRBV6-3 | TGTGCCAGCCAACTAGCATCCGAGCAGTACTTC | CASQLASEQYF
. | TRBJ1-4 | . | TRBV4-3 | TGCGCCAGCAGCCATATCTTTCCGGGAACTAATGAAAAACTGTTTTTT | CASSHIFPGTNEKLFF
. | TRBJ1-2 | . | TRBV5-6 | TGTGCCAGCAGCTTGAAGCTAACCTATGGCTACACCTTC | CASSLKLTYGYTF
TRBD1 | TRBJ1-5 | many | TRBV4-2 | TGTGCCAGCAGCCCGGACAGGGAACAGCCCCAGCATTTT | CASSPDREQPQHF
. | TRBJ1-4 | few | TRBV29-1 | TGCAGCGTTATGGGAAAGCCCGCAACTAATGAAAAACTGTTTTTT | CSVMGKPATNEKLFF
. | TRBJ2-3 | once | TRBV4-2 | TGTGCCAGCAGTTACACTAGACTAGTTGTTAAAGGAGATACGCAGTATTTT | CASSYTRLVVKGDTQYF
. | TRBJ2-1 | few | TRBV29-1 | TGCAGCGTTGTGGGGACGGCGATCTATAAAGGGCAGTTCTTC | CSVVGTAIYKGQFF
. | TRBJ2-1 | few | TRBV7-9 | TGTGCCAGCAGCTTAGTTGCTGTCAATGAGCAGTTCTTC | CASSLVAVNEQFF
TRBD2 | TRBJ2-3 | few | TRBV4-2 | TGTGCCAGCAGCCAACTCCCGGGACTAGCGGGGGGTCTACTCACAGATACGCAGTATTTT | CASSQLPGLAGGLLTDTQYF
. | TRBJ1-5 | many | TRBV4-2 | TGTGCCAGCAGCCAGGACAGCCACCAGCCCCAGCATTTT | CASSQDSHQPQHF
TRBD1 | TRBJ2-1 | few | TRBV20-1 | TGCAGTGCTACCCCCGGACAGGGGGTCGTCAATGAGCAGTTCTTC | CSATPGQGVVNEQFF
. | TRBJ2-3 | . | TRBV18 | TGTGCCAGCTCACCCGTGGGTAGCGTGAGCGCAGATACGCAGTATTTT | CASSPVGSVSADTQYF